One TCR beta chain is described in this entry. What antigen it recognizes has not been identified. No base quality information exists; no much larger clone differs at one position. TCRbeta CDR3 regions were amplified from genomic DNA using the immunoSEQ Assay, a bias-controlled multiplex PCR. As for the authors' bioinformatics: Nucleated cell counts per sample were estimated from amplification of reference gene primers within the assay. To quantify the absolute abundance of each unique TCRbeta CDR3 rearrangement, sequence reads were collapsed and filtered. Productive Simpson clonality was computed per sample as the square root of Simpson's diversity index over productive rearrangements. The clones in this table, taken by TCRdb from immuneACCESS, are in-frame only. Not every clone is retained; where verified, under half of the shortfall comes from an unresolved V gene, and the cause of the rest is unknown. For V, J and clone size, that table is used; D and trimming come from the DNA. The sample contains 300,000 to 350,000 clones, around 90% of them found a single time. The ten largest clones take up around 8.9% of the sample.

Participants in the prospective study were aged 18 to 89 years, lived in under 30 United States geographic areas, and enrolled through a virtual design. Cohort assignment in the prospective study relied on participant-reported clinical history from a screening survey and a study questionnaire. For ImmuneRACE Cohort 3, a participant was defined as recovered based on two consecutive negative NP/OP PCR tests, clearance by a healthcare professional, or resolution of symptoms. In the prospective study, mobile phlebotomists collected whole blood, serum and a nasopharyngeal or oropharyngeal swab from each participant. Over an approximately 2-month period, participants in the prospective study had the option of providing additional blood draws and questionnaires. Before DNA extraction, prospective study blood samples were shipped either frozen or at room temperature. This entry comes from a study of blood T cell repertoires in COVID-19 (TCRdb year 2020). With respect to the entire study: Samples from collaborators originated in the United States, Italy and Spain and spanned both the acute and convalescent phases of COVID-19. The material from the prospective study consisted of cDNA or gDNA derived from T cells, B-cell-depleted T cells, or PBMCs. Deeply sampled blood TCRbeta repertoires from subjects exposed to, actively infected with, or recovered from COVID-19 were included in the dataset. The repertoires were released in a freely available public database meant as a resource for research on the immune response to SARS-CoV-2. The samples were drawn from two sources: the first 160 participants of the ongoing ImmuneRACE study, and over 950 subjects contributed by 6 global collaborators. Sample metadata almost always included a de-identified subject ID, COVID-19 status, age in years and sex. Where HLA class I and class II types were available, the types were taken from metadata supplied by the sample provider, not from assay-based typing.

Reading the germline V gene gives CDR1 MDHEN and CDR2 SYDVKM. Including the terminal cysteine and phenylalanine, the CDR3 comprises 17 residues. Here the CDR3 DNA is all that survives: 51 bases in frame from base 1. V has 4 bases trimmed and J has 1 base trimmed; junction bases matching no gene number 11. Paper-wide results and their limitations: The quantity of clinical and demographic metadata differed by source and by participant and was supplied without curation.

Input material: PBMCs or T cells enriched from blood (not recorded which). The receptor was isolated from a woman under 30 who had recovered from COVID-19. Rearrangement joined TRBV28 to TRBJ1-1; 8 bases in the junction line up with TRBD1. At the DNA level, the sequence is TGTGCCAGCAGTTCTCCCCAGGCGACAGGGGAGAACACTGAAGCTTTCTTT. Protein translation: CASSSPQATGENTEAFF.